This record looks at one T cell receptor (beta chain) sequence and its context. The target antigen is unknown. PCR primers comprised 60 Vbeta and 13 Jbeta primers. Some clones are missing from TCRdb's copy, which holds only in-frame ones; the method was immunoSEQ multiplex PCR. There are some 160,000 clones in the sample; approximately 80% occur only once, and more than 2% lies in the top ten. The CDR3 covers 12 residues. Trimming took off 4 bases at V and 6 bases at J, with 10 bases between the two ends. Germline CDR1 SNHLY, CDR2 FYNNEI. This entry belongs to a study of cytomegalovirus exposure and HLA in healthy donors. Study findings and constraints: Researchers reported in a later analysis that a missense DCLRE1C variant was tied to TCR beta V- and J-gene trimming.

The clonotype comes from a man aged 60 to 69 in good health and CMV-seronegative. Sequencing was performed on PBMCs. The V and J genes are TRBV2 and TRBJ2-7; D is unresolved. In DNA form, the CDR3 reads TGTGCCAGCAGTGGTCTTCTAGGCGAGCAGTACTTC. Translation: CASSGLLGEQYF.